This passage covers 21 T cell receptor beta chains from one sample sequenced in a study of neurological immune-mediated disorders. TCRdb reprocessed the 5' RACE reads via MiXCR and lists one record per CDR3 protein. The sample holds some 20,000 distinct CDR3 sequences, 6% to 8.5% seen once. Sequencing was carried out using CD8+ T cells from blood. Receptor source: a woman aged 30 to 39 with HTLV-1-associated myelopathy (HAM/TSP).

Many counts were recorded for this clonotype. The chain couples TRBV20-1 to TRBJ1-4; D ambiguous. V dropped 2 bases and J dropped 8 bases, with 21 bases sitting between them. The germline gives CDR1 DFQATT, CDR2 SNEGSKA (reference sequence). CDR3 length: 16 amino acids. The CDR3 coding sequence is TGCAGTGCTAGAAAAATTTTGTCCAAACATGGAGAAAAACTGTTTTTT. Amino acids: CSARKILSKHGEKLFF.

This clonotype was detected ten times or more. DNA for the CDR3: TGTGCCAGCAGCTTAAGAGTTCGAAGCACAGATACGCAGTATTTT. Amino acids: CASSLRVRSTDTQYF. The chain couples TRBV7-9 to TRBJ2-3; D not certain. V was trimmed by 2 bases and J by 0 bases, leaving 9 bases between them. This CDR3 is built from 15 residues. The germline CDR1 and CDR2 sequences are SEHNR and FQNEAQ (reference sequence).

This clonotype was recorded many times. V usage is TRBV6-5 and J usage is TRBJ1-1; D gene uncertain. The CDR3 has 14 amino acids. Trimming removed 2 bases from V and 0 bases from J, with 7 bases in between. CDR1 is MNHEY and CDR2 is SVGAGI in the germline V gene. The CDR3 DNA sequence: TGTGCCAGCAGTTACGACGGTATGAACACTGAAGCTTTCTTT. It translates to CASSYDGMNTEAFF.

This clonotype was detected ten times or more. The DNA for the CDR3 is TGTGCCAGCAGCTTAGCCAGGGGCCGCTACGAGCAGTACTTC. It codes for CASSLARGRYEQYF. The genes are TRBV13 and TRBJ2-7; perhaps TRBD1 as D (6 bases). In germline, CDR1 is PRHDT, CDR2 FYEKMQ (reference sequence). CDR3 length: 14 residues. V was pared by 1 base and J by 3 bases, with 10 bases between. Variable domain in full (rest from reference TRBV13 and TRBJ2-7): AAGVIQSPRHLIKEKRETATLKCYPIPRHDTVYWYQQGPGQDPQFLISFYEKMQSDKGSIPDRFSAQQFSDYHSELNMSSLELGDSALYFCASSLARGRYEQYFGPGTRLTVT.

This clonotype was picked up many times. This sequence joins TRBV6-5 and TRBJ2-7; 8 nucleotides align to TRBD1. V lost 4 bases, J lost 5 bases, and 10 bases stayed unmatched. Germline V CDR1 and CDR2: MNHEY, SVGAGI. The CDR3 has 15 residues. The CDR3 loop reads CASSSDWTGSHEQYF. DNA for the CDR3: TGTGCCAGCAGTTCCGATTGGACAGGGAGCCACGAGCAGTACTTC.

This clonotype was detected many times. CDR3 bases: TGCGCCAGCAGTGCCATGGAGGGGGTAAGAGCTGAAGCTTTCTTT. It translates to CASSAMEGVRAEAFF. The chain links TRBV10-2 to TRBJ1-1; D may be TRBD1 (6 bases). Trimming took 4 bases from V and 6 from J, leaving 18 bases between them. This CDR3 contains 15 residues. From germline, CDR1 is WSHSY and CDR2 SAAADI.

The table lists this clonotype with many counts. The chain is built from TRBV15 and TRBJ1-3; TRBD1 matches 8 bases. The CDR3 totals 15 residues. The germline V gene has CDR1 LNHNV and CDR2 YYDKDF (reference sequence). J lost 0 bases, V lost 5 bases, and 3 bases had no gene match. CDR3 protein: CATSPTGGSGNTIYF. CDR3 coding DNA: TGTGCCACCAGCCCCACAGGGGGCTCTGGAAACACCATATATTTT.

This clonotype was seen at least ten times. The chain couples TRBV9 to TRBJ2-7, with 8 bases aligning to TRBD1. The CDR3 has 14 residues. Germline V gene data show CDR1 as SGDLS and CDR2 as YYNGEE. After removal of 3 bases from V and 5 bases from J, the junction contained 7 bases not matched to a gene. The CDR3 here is CASSATGGRDEQYF. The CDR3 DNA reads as TGTGCCAGCAGCGCCACAGGGGGGAGAGACGAGCAGTACTTC.

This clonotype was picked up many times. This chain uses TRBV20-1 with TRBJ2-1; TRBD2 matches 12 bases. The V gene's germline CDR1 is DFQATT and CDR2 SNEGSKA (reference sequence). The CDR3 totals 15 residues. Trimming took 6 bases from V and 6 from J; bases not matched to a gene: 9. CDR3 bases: TGCAGTGCCATACTACTAGCGGGGGGACCCAATGAGCAGTTCTTC. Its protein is CSAILLAGGPNEQFF.

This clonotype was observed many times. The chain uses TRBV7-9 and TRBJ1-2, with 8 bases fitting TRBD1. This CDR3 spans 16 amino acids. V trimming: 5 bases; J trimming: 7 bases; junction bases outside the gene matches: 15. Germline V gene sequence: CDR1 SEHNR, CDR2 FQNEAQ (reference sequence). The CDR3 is CASSPLGEQGALGYTF. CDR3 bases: TGTGCCAGCAGCCCGTTAGGGGAGCAGGGGGCGCTTGGCTACACCTTC.

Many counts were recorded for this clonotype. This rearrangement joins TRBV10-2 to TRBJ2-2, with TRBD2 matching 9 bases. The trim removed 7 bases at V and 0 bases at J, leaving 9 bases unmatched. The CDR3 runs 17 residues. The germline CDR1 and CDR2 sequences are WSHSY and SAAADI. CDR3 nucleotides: TGCGCCAGCACGGGTGTTAGCGGGGGCCCGAACACCGGGGAGCTGTTTTTT. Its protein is CASTGVSGGPNTGELFF.

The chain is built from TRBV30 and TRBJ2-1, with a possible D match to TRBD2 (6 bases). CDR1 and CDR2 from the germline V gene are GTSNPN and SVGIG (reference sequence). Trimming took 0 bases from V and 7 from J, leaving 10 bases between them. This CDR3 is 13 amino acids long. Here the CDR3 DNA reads TGTGCCTGGAGTGTTGGGGGGAATAATGAGCAGTTCTTC. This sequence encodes CAWSVGGNNEQFF.

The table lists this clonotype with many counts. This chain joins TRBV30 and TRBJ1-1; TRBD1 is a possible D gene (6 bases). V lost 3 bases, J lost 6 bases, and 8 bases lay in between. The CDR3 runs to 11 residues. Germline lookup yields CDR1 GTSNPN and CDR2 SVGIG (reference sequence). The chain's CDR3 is CAWSGGPEAFF. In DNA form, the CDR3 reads TGTGCCTGGAGCGGGGGGCCTGAAGCTTTCTTT.

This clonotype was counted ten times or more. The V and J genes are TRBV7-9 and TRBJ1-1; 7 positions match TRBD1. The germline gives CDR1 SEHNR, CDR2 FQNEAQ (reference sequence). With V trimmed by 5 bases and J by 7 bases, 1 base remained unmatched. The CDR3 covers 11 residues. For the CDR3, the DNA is TGTGCCAGCAGCGGGGACAGTGAAGCTTTCTTT. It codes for CASSGDSEAFF.

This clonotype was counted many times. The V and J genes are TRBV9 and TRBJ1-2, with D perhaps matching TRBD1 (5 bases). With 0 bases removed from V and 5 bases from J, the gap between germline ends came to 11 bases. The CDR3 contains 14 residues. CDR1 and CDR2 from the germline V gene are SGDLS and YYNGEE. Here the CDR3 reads CASSVGGAGYGYTF. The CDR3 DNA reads TGTGCCAGCAGCGTAGGAGGGGCAGGTTATGGCTACACCTTC.

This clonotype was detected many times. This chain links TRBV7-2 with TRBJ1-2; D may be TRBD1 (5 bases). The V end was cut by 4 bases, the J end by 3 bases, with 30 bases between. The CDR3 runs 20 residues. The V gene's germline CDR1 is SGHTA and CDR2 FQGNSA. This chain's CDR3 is CASSYRPGQLRDPKDYGYTF. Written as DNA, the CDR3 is TGTGCCAGCAGCTACCGACCGGGCCAACTCCGGGACCCAAAGGACTATGGCTACACCTTC.

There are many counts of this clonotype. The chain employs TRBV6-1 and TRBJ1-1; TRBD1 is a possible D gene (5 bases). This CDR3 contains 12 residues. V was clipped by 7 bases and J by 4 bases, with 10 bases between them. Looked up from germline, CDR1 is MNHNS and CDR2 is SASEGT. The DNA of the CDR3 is TGTGCCAGCACGAACAGGCCCACTGAAGCTTTCTTT. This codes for CASTNRPTEAFF.

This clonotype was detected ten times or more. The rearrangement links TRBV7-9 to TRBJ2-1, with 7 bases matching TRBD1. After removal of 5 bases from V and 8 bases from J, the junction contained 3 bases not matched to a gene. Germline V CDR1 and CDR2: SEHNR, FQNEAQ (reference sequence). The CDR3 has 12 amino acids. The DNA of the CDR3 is TGTGCCAGCAGCCTAACAGGGGATGAGCAGTTCTTC. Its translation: CASSLTGDEQFF.

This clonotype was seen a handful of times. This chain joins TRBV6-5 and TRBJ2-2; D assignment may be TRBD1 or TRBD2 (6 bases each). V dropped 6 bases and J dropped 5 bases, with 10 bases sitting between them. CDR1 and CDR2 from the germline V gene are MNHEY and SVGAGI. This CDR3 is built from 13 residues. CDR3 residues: CASSGGGTGELFF. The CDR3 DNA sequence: TGTGCCAGCAGCGGAGGGGGGACCGGGGAGCTGTTTTTT.

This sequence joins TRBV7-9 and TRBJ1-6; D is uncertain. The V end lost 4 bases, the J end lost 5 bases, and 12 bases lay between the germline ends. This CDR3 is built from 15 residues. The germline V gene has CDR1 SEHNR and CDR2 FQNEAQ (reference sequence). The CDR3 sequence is CASSSETRNNSPLHF. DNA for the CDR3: TGTGCCAGCAGCTCGGAGACTCGTAATAATTCACCCCTCCACTTT.

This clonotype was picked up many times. CDR3: CASSLSGADTQYF. The CDR3 region has the DNA TGCGCCAGCAGCTTGTCAGGGGCAGATACGCAGTATTTT. This chain connects TRBV5-1 to TRBJ2-3; D might be TRBD1 (6 bases). Trimming removed 1 base from V and 4 bases from J, with 7 bases in between. Germline V lookup: CDR1 SGHRS, CDR2 YFSETQ. The CDR3 length is 13 residues.